Here is one T cell receptor beta chain with its context. This record comes from a study of blood T cell repertoires in COVID-19. On the study more broadly: Nucleic acid was either cDNA or gDNA, and it came from T cells, B-cell-depleted T cells, or PBMCs.

In the authors' methods: Amplified reference gene primers provided the basis for estimating nucleated cell counts. TCRdb's copy holds only in-frame clones and misses some; the assay was immunoSEQ multiplex PCR. Clone size and V and J calls were adopted from that table, with D and trimming inferred from the DNA. The sample includes more than 300,000 clones, 85% to 90% seen only once; the top ten take more than 9%. V was trimmed by 2 bases and J by 3 bases, leaving 7 bases between them. Germline-derived CDR1 and CDR2 are SNHLY and FYNNEI. The length of the CDR3 is 13 residues. The gene calls are TRBV2 and TRBJ1-1; D is unresolved. This TCR was sampled from a woman younger than 35 who had recovered from COVID-19. The sample consisted of PBMCs or T cells enriched from blood (not recorded which). DNA for the CDR3: TGTGCCAGCAGTGAAATGGGAGACACTGAAGCTTTCTTT. Amino acids: CASSEMGDTEAFF.